This section outlines one T cell receptor (beta chain) sequence together with its context. The entry originates in a study of blood T cell repertoires in COVID-19. Looking at the study overall: Sites in the United States, Italy and Spain provided acute and convalescent COVID-19 samples. Nucleic acid was either cDNA or gDNA, and it came from T cells, B-cell-depleted T cells, or PBMCs.

Germline CDR1 reads SGHNT; CDR2 reads YYREEE (reference sequence). V was cut by 4 bases and J by 1 base, with 11 bases left in between. The CDR3 sequence is 14 residues long. Original analysis: Estimated nucleated cell counts came from reference gene primer amplification. The protocol was immunoSEQ multiplex PCR, while the TCRdb copy is restricted to in-frame clones and leaves out a portion. That table gives V, J and clone size, and the DNA gave D and trimming. The sample has around 230,000 clones, about nine tenths seen once; the top ten hold over 2%. The chain uses TRBV5-4 and TRBJ1-1; tentatively, D is TRBD1 (5 bases). The sequenced material came from peripheral blood. The TCR comes from a man aged 30 to 39 who had recovered from COVID-19. The CDR3 is CASSPRDSNTEAFF. Here the CDR3 DNA reads TGTGCCAGCAGCCCACGGGACTCGAACACTGAAGCTTTCTTT.